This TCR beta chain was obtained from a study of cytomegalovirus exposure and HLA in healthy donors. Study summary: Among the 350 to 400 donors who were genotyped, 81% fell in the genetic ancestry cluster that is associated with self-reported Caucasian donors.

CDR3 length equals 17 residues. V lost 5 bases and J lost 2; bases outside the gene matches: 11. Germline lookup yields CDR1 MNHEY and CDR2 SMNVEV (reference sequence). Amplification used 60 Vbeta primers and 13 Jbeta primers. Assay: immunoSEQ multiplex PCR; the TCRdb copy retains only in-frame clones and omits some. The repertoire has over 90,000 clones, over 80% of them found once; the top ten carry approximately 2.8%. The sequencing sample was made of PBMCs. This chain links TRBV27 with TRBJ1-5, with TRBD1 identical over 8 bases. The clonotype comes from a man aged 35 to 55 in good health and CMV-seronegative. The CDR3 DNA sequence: TGTGCCAGCAGTCCCCAACAGGGGGAAGTGGGCAATCAGCCCCAGCATTTT. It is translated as CASSPQQGEVGNQPQHF.